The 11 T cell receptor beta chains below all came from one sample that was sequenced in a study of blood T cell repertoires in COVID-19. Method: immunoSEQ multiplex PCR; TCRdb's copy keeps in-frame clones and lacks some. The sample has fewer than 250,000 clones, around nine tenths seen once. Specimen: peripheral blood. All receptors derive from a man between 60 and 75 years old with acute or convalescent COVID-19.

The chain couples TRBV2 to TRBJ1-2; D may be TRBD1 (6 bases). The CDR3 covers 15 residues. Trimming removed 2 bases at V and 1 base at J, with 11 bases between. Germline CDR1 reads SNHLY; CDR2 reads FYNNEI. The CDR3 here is CASSEIGQINYGYTF. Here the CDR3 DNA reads TGTGCCAGCAGTGAAATTGGACAGATTAACTATGGCTACACCTTC.

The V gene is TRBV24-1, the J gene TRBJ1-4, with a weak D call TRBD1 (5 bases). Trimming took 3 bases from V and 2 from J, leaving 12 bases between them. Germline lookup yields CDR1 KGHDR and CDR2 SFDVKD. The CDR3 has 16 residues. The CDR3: CATSDGKGLTNEKLFF. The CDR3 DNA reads TGTGCCACCAGTGATGGAAAGGGGCTGACTAATGAAAAACTGTTTTTT.

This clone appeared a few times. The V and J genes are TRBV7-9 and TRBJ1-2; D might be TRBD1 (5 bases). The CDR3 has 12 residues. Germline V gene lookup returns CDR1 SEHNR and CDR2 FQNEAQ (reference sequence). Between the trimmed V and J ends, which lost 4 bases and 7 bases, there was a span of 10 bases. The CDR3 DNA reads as TGTGCCAGCAGCTCCGGGACTACTGGCTACACCTTC. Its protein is CASSSGTTGYTF.

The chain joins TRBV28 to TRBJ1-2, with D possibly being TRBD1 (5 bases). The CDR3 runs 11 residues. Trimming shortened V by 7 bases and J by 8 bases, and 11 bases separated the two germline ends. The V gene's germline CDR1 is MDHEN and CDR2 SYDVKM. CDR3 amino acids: CASTREGGYTF. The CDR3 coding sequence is TGTGCCAGCACCAGGGAGGGAGGCTACACCTTC.

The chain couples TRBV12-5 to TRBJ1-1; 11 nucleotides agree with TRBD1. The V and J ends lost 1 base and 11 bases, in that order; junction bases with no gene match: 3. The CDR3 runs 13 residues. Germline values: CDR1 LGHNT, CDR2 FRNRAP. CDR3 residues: CASGLDGQGAAFF. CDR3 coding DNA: TGTGCTAGTGGTTTGGATGGACAGGGGGCGGCTTTCTTT. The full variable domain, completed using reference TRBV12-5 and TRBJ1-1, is DARVTQTPRHKVTEMGQEVTMRCQPILGHNTVFWYRQTMMQGLELLAYFRNRAPLDDSGMPKDRFSAEMPDATLATLKIQPSEPRDSAVYFCASGLDGQGAAFFGQGTRLTVV.

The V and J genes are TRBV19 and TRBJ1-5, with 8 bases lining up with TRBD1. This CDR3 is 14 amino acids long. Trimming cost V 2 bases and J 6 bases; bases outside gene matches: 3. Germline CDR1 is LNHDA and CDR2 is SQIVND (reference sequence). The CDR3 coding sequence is TGTGCCAGTAGTATACAGGGGGCTGGTCAGCCCCAGCATTTT. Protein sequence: CASSIQGAGQPQHF.

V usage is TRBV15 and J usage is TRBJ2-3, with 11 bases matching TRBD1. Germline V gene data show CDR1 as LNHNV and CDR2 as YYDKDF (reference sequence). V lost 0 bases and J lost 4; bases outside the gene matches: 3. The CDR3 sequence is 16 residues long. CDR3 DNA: TGTGCCACCAGCAGAGATGGGACAGGGGGGGCAGATACGCAGTATTTT. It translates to CATSRDGTGGADTQYF. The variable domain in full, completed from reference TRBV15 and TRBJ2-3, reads DAMVIQNPRYQVTQFGKPVTLSCSQTLNHNVMYWYQQKSSQAPKLLFHYYDKDFNNEADTPDNFQSRRPNTSFCFLDIRSPGLGDTAMYLCATSRDGTGGADTQYFGPGTRLTVL.

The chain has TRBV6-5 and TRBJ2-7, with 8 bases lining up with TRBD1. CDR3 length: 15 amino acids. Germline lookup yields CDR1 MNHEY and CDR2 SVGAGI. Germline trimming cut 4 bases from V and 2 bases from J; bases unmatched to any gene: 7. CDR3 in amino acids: CASSSEQGAPYEQYF. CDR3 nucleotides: TGTGCCAGCAGTTCCGAGCAGGGGGCCCCCTACGAGCAGTACTTC.

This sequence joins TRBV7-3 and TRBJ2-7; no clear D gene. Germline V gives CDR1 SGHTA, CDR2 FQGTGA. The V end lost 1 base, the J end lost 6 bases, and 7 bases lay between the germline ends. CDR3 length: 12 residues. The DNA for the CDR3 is TGTGCCAGCAGCTTAAACACGGGCGAGCAGTACTTC. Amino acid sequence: CASSLNTGEQYF.

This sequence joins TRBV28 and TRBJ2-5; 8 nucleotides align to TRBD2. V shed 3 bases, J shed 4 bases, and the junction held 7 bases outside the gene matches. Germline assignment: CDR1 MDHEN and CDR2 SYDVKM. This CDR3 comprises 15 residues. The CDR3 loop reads CASSFDSGDLETQYF. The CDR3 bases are TGTGCCAGCAGTTTCGATAGCGGGGATCTAGAGACCCAGTACTTC.

The CDR3 protein is CASSQDGAGGSEQFF. In DNA, the CDR3 is TGCGCCAGCAGCCAAGATGGGGCAGGGGGCTCTGAGCAGTTCTTC. The chain links TRBV4-3 to TRBJ2-1; 8 bases map to TRBD1. This CDR3 spans 15 amino acids. Germline CDR1 is LGHNA and CDR2 is YSLEER. Germline trimming cut 0 bases from V and 9 bases from J; bases unmatched to any gene: 7.